Detailed here is one T cell receptor (beta chain). The antigen remains undetermined. This sample was included in a study of vaccination effects on CD4 cells after COVID-19. Whole-study findings and limits: Clones from infection and from vaccination both contracted markedly late after vaccination.

Sequenced by immunoSEQ multiplex PCR; TCRdb stores in-frame clones only, minus some. Among 25,000 to 30,000 clones, roughly 76% were seen once, and the ten largest hold roughly 5%. Prior to sequencing, the ViraFEST assay stimulated PBMC with viral peptide pools, which expanded the antigen-specific CD4+ T cells. Cells that had been cultured for 10 days were the source of isolated CD4+ T cells. Participants got two doses of BNT162b2 or mRNA-1273 vaccine. Wells of around 2.2 million PBMC each were grown with approximately 10 IU/ml IL-2 and roughly 9.2 ug/ml peptides. Cultures received IL-2 medium that replaced half the medium on days 3 and 7. The CDR3 runs to 17 residues. Trimming took off 8 bases at V and 4 bases at J, with 24 bases between the two ends. The germline gives CDR1 SNHLY, CDR2 FYNNEI.

The material was CD4+ T cells from PBMCs cultured with SARS-CoV-2 spike peptides, obtained after COVID-19 vaccination. The chain couples TRBV2 to TRBJ2-1; D is possibly TRBD1 (6 bases). The sequence came from a human donor who received a COVID-19 vaccine. Some clones in this sample may be carry-over from other donors' samples. CDR3 sequence (DNA): TGTGCCAGCGGTATCGCTTCGCAGGGGCCCTTATACAATGAGCAGTTCTTC. It yields the protein CASGIASQGPLYNEQFF.